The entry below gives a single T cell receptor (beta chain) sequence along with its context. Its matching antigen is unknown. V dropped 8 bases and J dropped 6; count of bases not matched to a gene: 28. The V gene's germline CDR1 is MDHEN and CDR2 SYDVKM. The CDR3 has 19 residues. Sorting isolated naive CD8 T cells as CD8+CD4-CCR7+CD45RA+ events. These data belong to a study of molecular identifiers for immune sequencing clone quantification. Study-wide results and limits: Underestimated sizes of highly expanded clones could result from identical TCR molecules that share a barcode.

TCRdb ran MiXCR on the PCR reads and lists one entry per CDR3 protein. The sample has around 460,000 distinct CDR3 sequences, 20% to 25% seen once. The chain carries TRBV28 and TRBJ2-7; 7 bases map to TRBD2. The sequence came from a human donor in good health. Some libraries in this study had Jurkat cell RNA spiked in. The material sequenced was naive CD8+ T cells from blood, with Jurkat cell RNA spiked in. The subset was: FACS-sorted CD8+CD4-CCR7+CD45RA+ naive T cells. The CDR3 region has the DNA TGTGCCAGCCGAAACCCTAGAGGCAGGTCGGGGGAGGGCCTGGGCGAGCAGTACTTC. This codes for CASRNPRGRSGEGLGEQYF. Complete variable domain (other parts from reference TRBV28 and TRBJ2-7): DVKVTQSSRYLVKRTGEKVFLECVQDMDHENMFWYRQDPGLGLRLIYFSYDVKMKEKGDIPEGYSVSREKKERFSLILESASTNQTSMYLCASRNPRGRSGEGLGEQYFGPGTRLTVT.